These 14 T cell receptor beta chains originate from one sample sequenced in a study of T cells after yellow fever vaccination. From the 5' RACE reads, TCRdb called clonotypes with MiXCR, one entry per CDR3 protein. The profile shows 110,000 or so distinct CDR3 sequences, about 7% of them singletons. The sample consisted of CD4+ T cells sorted from PBMCs, taken about 49 days after the first yellow fever vaccination. The receptors were sampled from a man between 18 and 29 years old who received the YFV17D yellow fever vaccine.

There are many counts of this clonotype. The chain is built from TRBV5-1 and TRBJ1-4; D perhaps matches TRBD1 (6 bases). The germline V gene has CDR1 SGHRS and CDR2 YFSETQ. V lost 4 bases, J lost 2 bases, and 9 bases lay in between. CDR3 size: 14 residues. The CDR3, as DNA: TGCGCCAGCAGCGCCGGGGGCACTAATGAAAAACTGTTTTTT. Translating gives CASSAGGTNEKLFF.

This clonotype was observed at least ten times. The V call is TRBV6-1, the J call TRBJ1-2; D is perhaps TRBD1 (6 bases). CDR3 length equals 18 residues. Trimming left V 4 bases short and J 7 bases short, with 28 bases between. Germline V gives CDR1 MNHNS, CDR2 SASEGT. The CDR3 bases are TGTGCCAGCAGTGCCAGATCCCCCGGACAGCCCCTACGGGGTGGCTACACCTTC. Translation gives CASSARSPGQPLRGGYTF.

This clonotype was seen many times. V is TRBV4-3 and J is TRBJ1-6; possible D gene TRBD1, 5 bases. The CDR3 runs 14 residues. Germline CDR1 reads LGHNA; CDR2 reads YSLEER. V was shortened by 0 bases and J by 13 bases, with 13 bases between the two germline ends. CDR3 sequence: CASSQDGTSGPLHF. CDR3 nucleotides: TGCGCCAGCAGCCAAGATGGGACGTCTGGTCCCCTCCACTTT.

In its sample, this clonotype was seen many times. This sequence joins TRBV5-1 and TRBJ1-1; a possible D gene is TRBD1 (5 bases). CDR1 SGHRS and CDR2 YFSETQ come from the germline V gene. The CDR3 has 14 amino acids. Trimming cost V 4 bases and J 1 base, with 11 bases left between them. CDR3 in DNA: TGCGCCAGCAGCCGGGACGGGCAGAACACTGAAGCTTTCTTT. As protein: CASSRDGQNTEAFF.

The CDR3 sequence is CASSHRVPYEQYV. In DNA, the CDR3 is TGTGCCAGCAGTCACCGAGTACCCTACGAGCAGTACGTC. The chain recombines TRBV6-2 or TRBV6-3 with TRBJ2-7; D ambiguous. V shed 5 bases and J shed 2 bases, with 10 bases lying between them. The germline CDR1 and CDR2 sequences are MNHEY and SVGEGT. This CDR3 is 13 amino acids long.

CDR3: CASSSPRTSFYEQFF. CDR3 coding DNA: TGTGCCAGCAGCTCCCCCCGCACTAGTTTCTATGAGCAGTTCTTC. The rearrangement links TRBV11-2 to TRBJ2-1, with D perhaps TRBD2 (5 bases). There are 15 residues in the CDR3. Germline lookup yields CDR1 SGHAT and CDR2 FQNNGV. V was pared by 4 bases and J by 8 bases, with 18 bases between.

In its sample, this clonotype was seen many times. The rearrangement uses TRBV4-1 and TRBJ1-5, with D possibly being TRBD1 (5 bases). The CDR3 is made up of 15 amino acids. Germline lookup yields CDR1 MGHRA and CDR2 YSYEKL. Trimming removed 3 bases at V and 1 base at J, with 10 bases between. CDR3 coding DNA: TGCGCCAGCAGCCAGTTCCGGGACAGCAATCAGCCCCAGCATTTT. It yields the protein CASSQFRDSNQPQHF.

This clonotype has a count of ten or more. V is TRBV28 and J is TRBJ2-5; 7 bases match TRBD1. Trimming removed 3 bases from V and 3 bases from J; junction bases left unmatched: 4. The CDR3 is 14 residues long. The V gene's germline CDR1 is MDHEN and CDR2 SYDVKM. The CDR3 DNA reads TGTGCCAGCAGTTTGGACAGGCCCGAAGAGACCCAGTACTTC. Its protein product is CASSLDRPEETQYF.

This clonotype was counted a few times. The chain employs TRBV12-3 or TRBV12-4 and TRBJ1-5; D is unclear. V lost 1 base to trimming and J lost 5 bases, with 6 bases between them. This CDR3 has 13 amino acids. The CDR3 DNA reads TGTGCCAGCAGTTTAGTACCCGATCAGCCCCAGCATTTT. Translated, it gives CASSLVPDQPQHF.

This clonotype was seen at least ten times. The CDR3 loop is CASSLTGVAGGYTGELFF. Written as DNA, the CDR3 is TGCGCCAGCAGCCTCACCGGAGTAGCGGGGGGATACACCGGGGAGCTGTTTTTT. This chain connects TRBV4-1 to TRBJ2-2; 10 bases agree with TRBD2. The CDR3 runs to 18 residues. Germline assignment: CDR1 MGHRA and CDR2 YSYEKL. After removal of 4 bases from V and 3 bases from J, the junction contained 11 bases not matched to a gene.

The sample holds a few counts of this clonotype. This chain uses TRBV5-6 with TRBJ1-6; 7 nucleotides align to TRBD1. J lost 7 bases, V lost 4 bases, and 5 bases had no gene match. Germline V gives CDR1 SGHDT, CDR2 YYEEEE. The length of the CDR3 is 14 residues. CDR3 sequence: CASSAYRGNSPLHF. The CDR3 DNA reads as TGTGCCAGCAGCGCCTACAGGGGAAATTCACCCCTCCACTTT.

This clonotype was counted only a few times. V is TRBV12-5 and J is TRBJ2-3; D is ambiguous. The CDR3 is 14 amino acids. Trimming left V 2 bases short and J 2 bases short, with 8 bases between. Germline V CDR1 and CDR2: LGHNT, FRNRAP. The CDR3 loop is CASGLTLFTDTQYF. In nucleotides, the CDR3 is TGTGCTAGTGGTTTGACCCTATTCACAGATACGCAGTATTTT.

This clonotype was observed at least ten times. The chain has TRBV24-1 and TRBJ2-2; D gene uncertain. Trimming stripped 9 bases from V and 0 bases from J, with 7 bases between. The CDR3 has 13 amino acids. Germline V CDR1 and CDR2: KGHDR, SFDVKD. This CDR3 reads CATSGPNTGELFF. CDR3 in DNA: TGTGCCACCTCCGGACCGAACACCGGGGAGCTGTTTTTT.

Many counts were recorded for this clonotype. The chain couples TRBV4-3 to TRBJ1-1, with D hard to call. The CDR3 totals 13 residues. V gave up 3 bases and J gave up 4 bases, with 9 bases separating them. Germline V gene sequence: CDR1 LGHNA, CDR2 YSLEER. The CDR3 here is CASSQTVITEAFF. In DNA form, the CDR3 reads TGCGCCAGCAGCCAGACCGTTATCACTGAAGCTTTCTTT.